The 13 T cell receptor beta chains listed next were all sequenced from one sample in a study of blood T cell repertoires in COVID-19. TCRdb's table, derived via immunoSEQ multiplex PCR, lists solely in-frame clones and lacks some. The profile shows 150,000 to 200,000 clones, around 83% of them singletons. The sequencing sample was made of peripheral blood. These TCRs come from a woman between 65 and 79 years old with COVID-19, enrolled during active disease.

The V gene is TRBV5-4, the J gene TRBJ2-2, with TRBD2 matching 8 bases. V was pared by 4 bases and J by 0 bases, with 5 bases of the junction left unmatched. This CDR3 has 16 amino acids. Germline CDR1 SGHNT, CDR2 YYREEE (reference sequence). The CDR3 sequence: CASSPLTSANTGELFF. CDR3 in DNA: TGTGCCAGCAGCCCCCTGACTAGCGCGAACACCGGGGAGCTGTTTTTT. The full variable domain, its missing parts supplied by reference TRBV5-4 and TRBJ2-2, is ETGVTQSPTHLIKTRGQQVTLRCSSQSGHNTVSWYQQALGQGPQFIFQYYREEENGRGNFPPRFSGLQFPNYSSELNVNALELDDSALYLCASSPLTSANTGELFFGEGSRLTVL.

This clone was seen only once. The V call is TRBV5-1, the J call TRBJ2-7; TRBD2 might be the D (5 bases). V dropped 0 bases and J dropped 3 bases, with 13 bases sitting between them. Germline V gene lookup returns CDR1 SGHRS and CDR2 YFSETQ. The CDR3 runs to 15 residues. Here the CDR3 reads CASSLGGGLLYEQYF. CDR3 DNA sequence: TGCGCCAGCAGCTTGGGAGGTGGACTTCTCTACGAGCAGTACTTC.

The V call is TRBV27, the J call TRBJ1-5; D unclear. V lost 1 base and J 5 bases, leaving 12 bases between the germline ends. This CDR3 region has 15 residues. Germline V gene lookup returns CDR1 MNHEY and CDR2 SMNVEV (reference sequence). The CDR3 loop reads CASSLLASPDQPQHF. The CDR3 DNA sequence: TGTGCCAGCAGTTTATTGGCCAGTCCAGATCAGCCCCAGCATTTT.

The chain employs TRBV6-2 or TRBV6-3 and TRBJ2-7, with D maybe TRBD1 (6 bases). The V and J ends lost 3 bases and 2 bases respectively, with 11 bases between them. This CDR3 region has 14 residues. Germline V gives CDR1 MNHEY, CDR2 SVGEGT. The CDR3 loop reads CASSYEQGTYEQYF. CDR3 nucleotide sequence: TGTGCCAGCAGTTATGAACAGGGAACCTACGAGCAGTACTTC.

Details on this clone: This specimen includes other DNA sequences encoding the same CDR3. The genes are TRBV7-3 and TRBJ2-7; 9 bases match TRBD2. V was clipped by 2 bases and J by 0 bases; unmatched bases: 2. This CDR3 comprises 15 residues. Germline V gives CDR1 SGHTA, CDR2 FQGTGA. The CDR3 sequence: CASSLGSGSSYEQYF. The CDR3 DNA sequence: TGTGCCAGCAGCTTAGGTAGCGGGAGCTCCTACGAGCAGTACTTC.

This chain joins TRBV28 and TRBJ2-2; 14 bases line up with TRBD2. This CDR3 contains 17 residues. Germline V CDR1 and CDR2: MDHEN, SYDVKM. V lost 5 bases and J lost 7; bases outside the gene matches: 9. CDR3 protein: CASSPQTSGRAHGELFF. CDR3 coding DNA: TGTGCCAGCAGTCCCCAGACTAGCGGGAGGGCCCACGGGGAGCTGTTTTTT.

V usage is TRBV10-3 and J usage is TRBJ1-3; a possible D gene is TRBD1 (5 bases). This CDR3 is 13 amino acids long. Germline V lookup: CDR1 ENHRY, CDR2 SYGVKD. V gave up 7 bases and J gave up 7 bases, with 14 bases separating them. CDR3 bases: TGTGCCATCACGGCCTCGGGGGTGAACACCATATATTTT. Protein product: CAITASGVNTIYF.

The chain joins TRBV5-1 to TRBJ1-5; D is ambiguous. The CDR3 runs to 14 residues. V was shortened by 2 bases and J by 5 bases, with 11 bases between the two germline ends. CDR1 is SGHRS and CDR2 is YFSETQ in the germline V gene. The CDR3 nucleotides read TGCGCCAGCAGCTTCGGACTTCCCGATCAGCCCCAGCATTTT. Amino acid sequence: CASSFGLPDQPQHF.

V gene TRBV7-6 combines with J gene TRBJ2-3, with TRBD1 matching 7 bases. Germline CDR1 is SGHVS and CDR2 is FNYEAQ. The CDR3 runs to 18 residues. Trimming at V came to 5 bases and at J to 4 bases, leaving 18 bases not matched to a gene. The CDR3, as DNA: TGTGCCAGCAGCCCAATCTCCTACTACAGGGGCTGGGCAGATACGCAGTATTTT. Translated: CASSPISYYRGWADTQYF. Variable domain in full (rest from reference TRBV7-6 and TRBJ2-3): GAGVSQSPRYKVTKRGQDVALRCDPISGHVSLYWYRQALGQGPEFLTYFNYEAQQDKSGLPNDRFSAERPEGSISTLTIQRTEQRDSAMYRCASSPISYYRGWADTQYFGPGTRLTVL.

V and J are TRBV7-8 and TRBJ1-2, with 8 nucleotides matching TRBD1. Unmatched junction bases numbered 0, after V lost 1 base and J lost 2 bases. The CDR3 runs to 14 residues. Germline-derived CDR1 and CDR2 are SGHVS and FQNEAQ. CDR3 bases: TGTGCCAGCAGCTTAGGGACAGGGAACTATGGCTACACCTTC. It codes for CASSLGTGNYGYTF.

The chain uses TRBV19 and TRBJ2-3, with TRBD1 as a possible D gene (5 bases). The V end lost 7 bases, the J end lost 4 bases, and 12 bases lay between the germline ends. The CDR3 extends over 13 amino acids. Germline assignment: CDR1 LNHDA and CDR2 SQIVND (reference sequence). CDR3 DNA sequence: TGTGCCAGTAACCAGGGTATTTCAGATACGCAGTATTTT. Translated, it gives CASNQGISDTQYF.

The J gene is TRBJ2-7, the V gene TRBV11-2; D is uncertain. Per germline, CDR1 SGHAT and CDR2 FQNNGV. The V end was cut by 1 base, the J end by 4 bases, with 14 bases between. The CDR3 has 15 residues. The CDR3, as DNA: TGTGCCAGCAGCTTAGGTCCGGGTTATAGTTACGAGCAGTACTTC. It translates to CASSLGPGYSYEQYF.

The chain is built from TRBV18 and TRBJ2-7, with D possibly being TRBD1 (6 bases). CDR3 size: 14 residues. V was clipped by 5 bases and J by 1 base, with 12 bases between them. Germline V lookup: CDR1 KGHSH, CDR2 LQKENI. This CDR3 reads CASSTGTMSYEQYF. CDR3 DNA: TGTGCCAGCTCAACCGGGACAATGTCCTACGAGCAGTACTTC.